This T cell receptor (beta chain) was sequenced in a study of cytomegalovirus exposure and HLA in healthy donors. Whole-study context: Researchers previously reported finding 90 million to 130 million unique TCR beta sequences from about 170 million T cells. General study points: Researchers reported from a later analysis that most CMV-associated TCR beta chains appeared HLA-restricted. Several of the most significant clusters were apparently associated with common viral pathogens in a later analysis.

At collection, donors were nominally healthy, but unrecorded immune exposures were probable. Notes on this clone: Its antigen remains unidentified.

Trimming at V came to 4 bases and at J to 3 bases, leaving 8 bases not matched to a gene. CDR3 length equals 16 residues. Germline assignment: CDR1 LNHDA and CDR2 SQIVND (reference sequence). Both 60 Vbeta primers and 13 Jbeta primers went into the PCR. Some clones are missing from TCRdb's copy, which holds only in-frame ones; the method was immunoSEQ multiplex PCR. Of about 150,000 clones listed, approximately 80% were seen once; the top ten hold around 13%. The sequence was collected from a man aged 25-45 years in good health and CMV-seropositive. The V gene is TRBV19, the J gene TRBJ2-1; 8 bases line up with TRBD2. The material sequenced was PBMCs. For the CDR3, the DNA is TGTGCCAGTAGTAGACGGGGGGGGCGCTTCTACAATGAGCAGTTCTTC. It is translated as CASSRRGGRFYNEQFF.